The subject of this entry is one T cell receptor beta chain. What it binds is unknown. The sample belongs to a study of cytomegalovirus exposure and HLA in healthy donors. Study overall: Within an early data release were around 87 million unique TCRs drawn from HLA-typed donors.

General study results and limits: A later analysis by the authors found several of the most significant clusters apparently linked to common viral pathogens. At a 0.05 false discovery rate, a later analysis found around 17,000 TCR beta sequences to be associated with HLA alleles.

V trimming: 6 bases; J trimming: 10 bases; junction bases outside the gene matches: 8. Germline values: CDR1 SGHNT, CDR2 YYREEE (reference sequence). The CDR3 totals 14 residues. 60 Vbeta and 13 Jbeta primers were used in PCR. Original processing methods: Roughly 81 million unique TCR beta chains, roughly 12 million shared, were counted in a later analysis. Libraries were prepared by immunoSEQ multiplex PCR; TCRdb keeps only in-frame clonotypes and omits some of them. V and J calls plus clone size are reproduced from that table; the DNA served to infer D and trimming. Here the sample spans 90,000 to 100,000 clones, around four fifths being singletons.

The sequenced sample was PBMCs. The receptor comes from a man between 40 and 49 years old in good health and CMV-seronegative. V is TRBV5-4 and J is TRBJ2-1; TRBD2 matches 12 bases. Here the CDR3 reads CASNPSGGAGEQFF. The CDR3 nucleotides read TGTGCCAGCAACCCTAGCGGGGGGGCAGGAGAGCAGTTCTTC.